These T cell receptor beta chains were read from a single sample in a study of T cells in Graves' hyperthyroidism and ophthalmopathy. Using its own MiXCR run on the multiplex PCR reads, TCRdb lists one record per CDR3 protein. Counted here are about 100,000 distinct CDR3 sequences, approximately 15% occurring once; the ten biggest clones make up about 44%. Sequencing was done on a sample of blood. The receptors stem from a woman aged 50 to 60 with Graves' hyperthyroidism. Each CDR3 is given with its conserved first and last residue. D genes are given only for firm matches. Clone size appears in some rows only: once, few, many, or a class for an expanded clone.

D gene | clone size | J gene | V gene | CDR3 protein | CDR3 DNA
NA | many | TRBJ2-7 | TRBV15 | CATSRDRGRGSYEQYF | TGTGCCACCAGCAGAGATAGGGGCAGGGGAAGCTACGAGCAGTACTTC
TRBD2 | many | TRBJ2-3 | TRBV15 | CATKSPSGRRDTQYF | TGTGCCACCAAATCTCCTAGCGGGAGAAGAGATACGCAGTATTTT
NA | NA | TRBJ2-1 | TRBV7-2 | CASSRRWGSQVEQFF | TGTGCCAGCAGCCGCCGGTGGGGAAGCCAGGTTGAGCAGTTCTTC
NA | many | TRBJ1-2 | TRBV5-1 | CASSFSYREGWNYGYTF | TGCGCCAGCAGCTTCTCATATAGGGAGGGGTGGAACTATGGCTACACCTTC
TRBD1 | many | TRBJ1-2 | TRBV5-1 | CASSFETYGQGNGYTF | TGCGCCAGCAGCTTTGAAACATACGGACAGGGGAATGGCTACACCTTC
NA | once | TRBJ1-2 | TRBV5-1 | CASSLSGAGSSQGYTF | TGTGCCAGCAGCCTATCGGGGGCAGGATCATCCCAGGGCTACACCTTC
NA | NA | TRBJ2-1 | TRBV7-3 | CASSLTFHNEQFF | TGTGCCAGCAGCTTAACCTTCCACAATGAGCAGTTCTTC
NA | many | TRBJ2-2 | TRBV5-1 | CASSLAPVQGPGELFF | TGCGCCAGCAGCTTGGCCCCAGTTCAAGGACCCGGGGAGCTGTTTTTT
TRBD2 | many | TRBJ2-1 | TRBV28 | CASSLGGGVPYNEQFF | TGTGCCAGCAGTTTAGGGGGGGGGGTACCCTACAATGAGCAGTTCTTC
NA | NA | TRBJ1-1 | TRBV20-1 | CSARIGGGAAFF | TGCAGTGCTAGAATAGGGGGGGGGGCGGCTTTCTTT
NA | many | TRBJ1-4 | TRBV2 | CASIQGLVGEGEKLFF | TGTGCCAGCATTCAGGGACTCGTTGGCGAGGGGGAAAAACTGTTTTTT
NA | many | TRBJ2-2 | TRBV11-2 | CASRAYGANTGELFF | TGTGCCAGCAGGGCTTACGGGGCAAACACCGGGGAGCTGTTTTTT
NA | many | TRBJ1-3 | TRBV5-1 | CASSLENRANSGNTIYF | TGCGCCAGCAGCTTGGAAAACAGGGCCAACTCTGGAAACACCATATATTTT
NA | many | TRBJ2-7 | TRBV28 | CASTIGRYEQYF | TGTGCCAGCACCATTGGGCGGTACGAGCAGTACTTC
NA | many | TRBJ2-3 | TRBV20-1 | CSAGGRGGDTQYF | TGCAGTGCTGGCGGTCGGGGCGGGGATACGCAGTATTTT
TRBD1 | many | TRBJ2-1 | TRBV18 | CASSPGQVNEQFF | TGTGCCAGCTCACCGGGACAGGTCAATGAGCAGTTCTTC
NA | once | TRBJ2-5 | TRBV12-3/TRBV12-4 | CASSLRLTDSIETQYF | TGTGCCAGCAGTTTGCGACTGACGGACTCGATAGAGACCCAGTACTTC
TRBD1 | many | TRBJ2-2 | TRBV7-6 | CASSLAQGAIYTGELFF | TGTGCCAGCAGCTTAGCACAGGGGGCAATTTACACCGGGGAGCTGTTTTTT
NA | many | TRBJ1-1 | TRBV12-3/TRBV12-4 | CASNRVNTEAFF | TGTGCCAGCAATCGAGTGAACACTGAAGCTTTCTTT
TRBD1 | few | TRBJ1-6 | TRBV19 | CATRTGDRGYNSPLHF | TGTGCCACCAGGACGGGGGACAGGGGATATAATTCACCCCTCCACTTT
TRBD2 | many | TRBJ2-7 | TRBV7-2 | CASSLVTSGSSEQYF | TGTGCCAGCAGCTTAGTGACTAGCGGGAGTAGCGAGCAGTACTTC
NA | many | TRBJ2-2 | TRBV6-1 | CASSEAELRPWTGELFF | TGTGCCAGCAGTGAAGCGGAGCTCAGACCGTGGACCGGGGAGCTGTTTTTT
NA | NA | TRBJ1-4 | TRBV7-9 | CASSLVSEKLFF | TGTGCCAGCAGCTTAGTTAGTGAAAAACTGTTTTTT
TRBD1 | many | TRBJ2-4 | TRBV19 | CATASTGDGNIQYF | TGTGCCACCGCCTCGACAGGGGATGGGAACATTCAGTACTTC
NA | NA | TRBJ2-1 | TRBV20-1 | CSASQLRREQFF | TGCAGTGCTTCGCAGCTGCGTAGAGAGCAGTTCTTC
NA | many | TRBJ1-5 | TRBV28 | CASSFGPGRPQHF | TGTGCCAGCAGTTTCGGTCCGGGGAGGCCCCAGCATTTT
NA | NA | TRBJ1-2 | TRBV5-1 | CASSLLGRDYGYTF | TGCGCCAGCAGCTTGTTAGGCCGGGACTATGGCTACACCTTC
TRBD1 | many | TRBJ1-5 | TRBV28 | CASSSWTGNQPQHF | TGTGCCAGCAGTTCCTGGACAGGGAATCAGCCCCAGCATTTT
TRBD1 | NA | TRBJ1-6 | TRBV30 | CAWTLDRSSPLHF | TGTGCCTGGACTTTGGACAGGAGCTCACCCCTCCACTTT
NA | many | TRBJ1-1 | TRBV2 | CASSEFTSEAFF | TGTGCCAGCAGTGAGTTTACTTCTGAAGCTTTCTTT
NA | many | TRBJ1-2 | TRBV11-2 | CASRKVGATYGYTF | TGTGCCAGCAGGAAAGTGGGTGCAACGTATGGCTACACCTTC